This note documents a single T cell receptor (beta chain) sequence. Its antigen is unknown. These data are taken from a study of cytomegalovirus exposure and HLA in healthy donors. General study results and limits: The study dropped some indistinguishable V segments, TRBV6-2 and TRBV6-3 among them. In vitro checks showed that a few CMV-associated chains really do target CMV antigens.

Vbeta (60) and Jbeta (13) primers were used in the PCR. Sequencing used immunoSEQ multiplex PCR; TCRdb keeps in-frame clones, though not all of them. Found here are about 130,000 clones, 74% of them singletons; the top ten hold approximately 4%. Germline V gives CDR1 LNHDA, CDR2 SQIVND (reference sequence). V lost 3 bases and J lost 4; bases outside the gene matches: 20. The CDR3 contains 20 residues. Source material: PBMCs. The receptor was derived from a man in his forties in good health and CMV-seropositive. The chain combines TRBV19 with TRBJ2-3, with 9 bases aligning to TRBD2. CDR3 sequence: CASSIGDGSGRRTRADTQYF. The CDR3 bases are TGTGCCAGTAGTATTGGGGATGGTAGCGGGAGAAGGACCCGGGCAGATACGCAGTATTTT. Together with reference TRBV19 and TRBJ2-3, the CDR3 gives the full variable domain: DGGITQSPKYLFRKEGQNVTLSCEQNLNHDAMYWYRQDPGQGLRLIYYSQIVNDFQKGDIAEGYSVSREKKESFPLTVTSAQKNPTAFYLCASSIGDGSGRRTRADTQYFGPGTRLTVL.